Below, 21 T cell receptor beta chains from the same sample are listed, as sequenced in a study of T cells in Graves' hyperthyroidism and ophthalmopathy. Amplified regions were TCR beta CDR3 sequences from RNA transcripts. The HTBI set primed first-round TCR CDR3 RT-PCR. TCRdb fed the multiplex PCR reads into MiXCR, producing one record per CDR3 protein. The sample yields roughly 800,000 distinct CDR3 sequences, roughly 40% seen once. The source material was blood. These receptors came from a man aged 18 to 29 with Graves' hyperthyroidism.

This clonotype has ten or more counts. The chain uses TRBV5-6 and TRBJ2-5; 10 bases align to TRBD1. From germline, CDR1 is SGHDT and CDR2 YYEEEE. The trim removed 5 bases at V and 5 bases at J, leaving 3 bases unmatched. The CDR3 loop spans 13 amino acids. The CDR3 nucleotides are TGTGCCAGCAGTTGGGGACAGGGGGAGACCCAGTACTTC. Translated: CASSWGQGETQYF.

The V gene is TRBV20-1, the J gene TRBJ1-6; tentatively, D is TRBD1 (5 bases). The CDR3 runs to 16 residues. Trimming pared 3 bases from V and 3 bases from J, leaving 15 bases between. CDR1 and CDR2 from the germline V gene are DFQATT and SNEGSKA (reference sequence). The CDR3 region is CSARGGGGNYNSPLHF. For the CDR3, the DNA is TGCAGTGCTAGGGGTGGGGGGGGAAACTATAATTCACCCCTCCACTTT.

The V call is TRBV7-9, the J call TRBJ2-7, with D unresolved. Germline V gene sequence: CDR1 SEHNR, CDR2 FQNEAQ (reference sequence). This CDR3 region has 14 residues. V gave up 3 bases and J gave up 2 bases, with 11 bases separating them. In DNA form, the CDR3 reads TGTGCCAGCAGCTTTAGGGCGGATACCTACGAGCAGTACTTC. Amino acids: CASSFRADTYEQYF.

In DNA form, the CDR3 reads TGTGCCAGCAGCTTATACAGTATCGACGAGCAGTACTTC. Amino acids: CASSLYSIDEQYF. The rearrangement uses TRBV7-3 and TRBJ2-7; D remains ambiguous. Trimming removed 2 bases from V and 5 bases from J, with 10 bases in between. Looked up from germline, CDR1 is SGHTA and CDR2 is FQGTGA. This CDR3 has 13 residues.

The chain uses TRBV5-5 and TRBJ1-1; no clear D. V was pared by 0 bases and J by 0 bases, with 9 bases between. Germline CDR1 SGHKS, CDR2 YYEKEE (reference sequence). The CDR3 is made up of 15 amino acids. The CDR3 region is CASSLERRMNTEAFF. CDR3 DNA sequence: TGTGCCAGCAGCTTGGAAAGGCGGATGAACACTGAAGCTTTCTTT.

The chain is built from TRBV12-3 or TRBV12-4 and TRBJ1-4, with a tentative D call TRBD1 (5 bases). Trimming pared 5 bases from V and 13 bases from J, leaving 11 bases between. The CDR3 runs to 11 residues. CDR3 DNA sequence: TGTGCCAGCAGTGCCCCGGGGGGACTGTTTTTT. Translated, it gives CASSAPGGLFF.

A few counts support this clonotype. This rearrangement joins TRBV7-9 to TRBJ2-7, with a possible D match to TRBD1 (6 bases). V was pared by 6 bases and J by 2 bases, with 17 bases between. The germline gives CDR1 SEHNR, CDR2 FQNEAQ (reference sequence). CDR3 length: 15 amino acids. CDR3 residues: CASSSPNRDTYEQYF. DNA of the CDR3: TGTGCCAGCAGTTCGCCCAACCGGGACACCTACGAGCAGTACTTC.

The chain carries TRBV6-1 and TRBJ2-2; D not certain. The CDR3 is 14 residues long. The V gene lost 7 bases and the J gene lost 1 base, with 10 bases spanning the gap. Germline CDR1 is MNHNS and CDR2 is SASEGT. CDR3 region: CASKLIVNTGELFF. CDR3 DNA sequence: TGTGCCAGCAAATTGATAGTGAACACCGGGGAGCTGTTTTTT.

Regarding this clonotype: The conserved phenylalanine or tryptophan normally closing the CDR3 is absent here, so this likely arose from a read error. It is unclear where the CDR3 begins or ends on the DNA, so no DNA is shown, and the CDR3 is as TCRdb lists it. The chain recombines TRBV10-2 with TRBJ1-6. The CDR3 has 8 residues if both end residues are counted. Looked up from germline, CDR1 is WSHSY and CDR2 is SAAADI. CDR3 protein: CASSEGVT.

Many counts were recorded for this clonotype. The rearrangement uses TRBV24-1 and TRBJ2-5, with 7 bases aligning to TRBD2. Trimming removed 1 base from V and 5 bases from J; junction bases left unmatched: 6. Germline loops: CDR1 KGHDR, CDR2 SFDVKD. The CDR3 covers 15 residues. The CDR3 sequence is CATSDFGGVPETQYF. The CDR3 nucleotides read TGTGCCACCAGTGATTTTGGGGGGGTACCGGAGACCCAGTACTTC.

V usage is TRBV4-1 and J usage is TRBJ1-5; D uncertain. CDR3 length: 15 amino acids. The V end lost 0 bases, the J end lost 6 bases, and 12 bases lay between the germline ends. From germline, CDR1 is MGHRA and CDR2 YSYEKL. In DNA form, the CDR3 reads TGCGCCAGCAGCCAAGATACGGCTGTTTCTCAGCCCCAGCATTTT. This codes for CASSQDTAVSQPQHF.

The V call is TRBV20-1, the J call TRBJ1-1; D gene uncertain. CDR3 length: 13 amino acids. The germline gives CDR1 DFQATT, CDR2 SNEGSKA (reference sequence). V shed 4 bases and J shed 0 bases, with 9 bases lying between them. The CDR3 reads CSAKRFMNTEAFF. CDR3 nucleotides: TGCAGTGCTAAGAGGTTCATGAACACTGAAGCTTTCTTT.

Details on this clonotype: Possible read error: a much larger clone is one base away. V usage is TRBV14 and J usage is TRBJ2-7, with 8 bases that match TRBD2. This CDR3 has 13 residues. Germline-derived CDR1 and CDR2 are SGHDN and FVKESK. J was trimmed by 2 bases and V by 5 bases; bases with no gene match: 2. This CDR3 is CASSWRGAYEQYF. As DNA, the CDR3 is TGTGCCAGCAGCTGGCGGGGGGCCTACGAGCAGTACTTC.

The V call is TRBV9, the J call TRBJ2-6; D is uncertain. Germline V lookup: CDR1 SGDLS, CDR2 YYNGEE. V lost 7 bases and J lost 4, with 15 bases in between. The CDR3 spans 15 residues. The CDR3: CASRGRLDGANVLTF. The CDR3 DNA reads TGTGCCAGCCGAGGAAGGTTGGACGGGGCCAACGTCCTGACTTTC.

Concerning this clonotype itself: Possible read error: a much larger clone is one base away. Since no conserved phenylalanine or tryptophan closes the CDR3, a read error is the likely cause. The rearrangement joins TRBV2 to TRBJ1-6; D is uncertain. Germline V CDR1 and CDR2: SNHLY, FYNNEI. Trimming left V 6 bases short and J 8 bases short, with 8 bases between. The CDR3 loop spans 12 amino acids. This chain's CDR3 is CASRETYSPLHL. The CDR3 DNA is TGTGCCAGCAGAGAGACCTATTCACCCCTCCACCTT.

This clonotype was recorded once. The V call is TRBV9, the J call TRBJ1-5; 7 bases agree with TRBD1. Germline lookup yields CDR1 SGDLS and CDR2 YYNGEE. The CDR3 is made up of 12 amino acids. CDR3 sequence: CAAQGLYQPQHF. CDR3 nucleotides: TGTGCTGCACAGGGGTTGTATCAGCCCCAGCATTTT.

This clonotype was counted many times. The chain is built from TRBV10-2 and TRBJ1-5; D unclear. CDR1 WSHSY and CDR2 SAAADI come from the germline V gene. Trimming cost V 4 bases and J 3 bases, with 16 bases left between them. The CDR3 covers 16 residues. Here the CDR3 DNA reads TGCGCCAGCAGTGTCGGGAGAGGAGGAAACAATCAGCCCCAGCATTTT. This sequence encodes CASSVGRGGNNQPQHF.

The CDR3 reads CASSRRTAREQYF. In nucleotides, the CDR3 is TGTGCCAGCAGTCGGCGGACAGCACGCGAGCAGTACTTC. V gene TRBV7-9 combines with J gene TRBJ2-7; D possibly corresponds to TRBD1 (6 bases). V was shortened by 6 bases and J by 6 bases, with 15 bases between the two germline ends. The CDR3 has 13 residues. Per the germline V gene, CDR1 is SEHNR and CDR2 is FQNEAQ (reference sequence).

This clonotype was counted between two and nine times. The CDR3 DNA follows: TGTGCCAGCAGCTTAGGAATCCGGGATGAGCAGTACTTC. This codes for CASSLGIRDEQYF. The chain has TRBV7-2 and TRBJ2-7; D perhaps matches TRBD2 (5 bases). This CDR3 has 13 amino acids. V gave up 1 base and J gave up 7 bases, with 11 bases separating them. Germline values: CDR1 SGHTA, CDR2 FQGNSA.

CDR3 region: CASTIVGLRGNTGELFF. CDR3 DNA sequence: TGTGCCAGCACGATAGTAGGGTTGAGGGGCAACACCGGGGAGCTGTTTTTT. The genes are TRBV7-9 and TRBJ2-2; perhaps D is TRBD1 or TRBD2 (5 bases each). The length of the CDR3 is 17 residues. CDR1 is SEHNR, CDR2 FQNEAQ, per germline (reference sequence). V lost 7 bases and J 2 bases, leaving 20 bases between the germline ends. Full variable domain (outside the CDR3, taken from reference TRBV7-9 and TRBJ2-2): DTGVSQNPRHKITKRGQNVTFRCDPISEHNRLYWYRQTLGQGPEFLTYFQNEAQLEKSRLLSDRFSAERPKGSFSTLEIQRTEQGDSAMYLCASTIVGLRGNTGELFFGEGSRLTVL.

At least ten counts were recorded for this clonotype. The genes are TRBV7-8 and TRBJ1-1, with TRBD1 matching over 8 bases. V lost 4 bases and J lost 11; bases outside the gene matches: 6. Germline lookup yields CDR1 SGHVS and CDR2 FQNEAQ. This CDR3 is 12 amino acids long. CDR3 DNA sequence: TGTGCCAGCAGCTCCACGGACAGGGAGGCTTTCTTT. Translated: CASSSTDREAFF.